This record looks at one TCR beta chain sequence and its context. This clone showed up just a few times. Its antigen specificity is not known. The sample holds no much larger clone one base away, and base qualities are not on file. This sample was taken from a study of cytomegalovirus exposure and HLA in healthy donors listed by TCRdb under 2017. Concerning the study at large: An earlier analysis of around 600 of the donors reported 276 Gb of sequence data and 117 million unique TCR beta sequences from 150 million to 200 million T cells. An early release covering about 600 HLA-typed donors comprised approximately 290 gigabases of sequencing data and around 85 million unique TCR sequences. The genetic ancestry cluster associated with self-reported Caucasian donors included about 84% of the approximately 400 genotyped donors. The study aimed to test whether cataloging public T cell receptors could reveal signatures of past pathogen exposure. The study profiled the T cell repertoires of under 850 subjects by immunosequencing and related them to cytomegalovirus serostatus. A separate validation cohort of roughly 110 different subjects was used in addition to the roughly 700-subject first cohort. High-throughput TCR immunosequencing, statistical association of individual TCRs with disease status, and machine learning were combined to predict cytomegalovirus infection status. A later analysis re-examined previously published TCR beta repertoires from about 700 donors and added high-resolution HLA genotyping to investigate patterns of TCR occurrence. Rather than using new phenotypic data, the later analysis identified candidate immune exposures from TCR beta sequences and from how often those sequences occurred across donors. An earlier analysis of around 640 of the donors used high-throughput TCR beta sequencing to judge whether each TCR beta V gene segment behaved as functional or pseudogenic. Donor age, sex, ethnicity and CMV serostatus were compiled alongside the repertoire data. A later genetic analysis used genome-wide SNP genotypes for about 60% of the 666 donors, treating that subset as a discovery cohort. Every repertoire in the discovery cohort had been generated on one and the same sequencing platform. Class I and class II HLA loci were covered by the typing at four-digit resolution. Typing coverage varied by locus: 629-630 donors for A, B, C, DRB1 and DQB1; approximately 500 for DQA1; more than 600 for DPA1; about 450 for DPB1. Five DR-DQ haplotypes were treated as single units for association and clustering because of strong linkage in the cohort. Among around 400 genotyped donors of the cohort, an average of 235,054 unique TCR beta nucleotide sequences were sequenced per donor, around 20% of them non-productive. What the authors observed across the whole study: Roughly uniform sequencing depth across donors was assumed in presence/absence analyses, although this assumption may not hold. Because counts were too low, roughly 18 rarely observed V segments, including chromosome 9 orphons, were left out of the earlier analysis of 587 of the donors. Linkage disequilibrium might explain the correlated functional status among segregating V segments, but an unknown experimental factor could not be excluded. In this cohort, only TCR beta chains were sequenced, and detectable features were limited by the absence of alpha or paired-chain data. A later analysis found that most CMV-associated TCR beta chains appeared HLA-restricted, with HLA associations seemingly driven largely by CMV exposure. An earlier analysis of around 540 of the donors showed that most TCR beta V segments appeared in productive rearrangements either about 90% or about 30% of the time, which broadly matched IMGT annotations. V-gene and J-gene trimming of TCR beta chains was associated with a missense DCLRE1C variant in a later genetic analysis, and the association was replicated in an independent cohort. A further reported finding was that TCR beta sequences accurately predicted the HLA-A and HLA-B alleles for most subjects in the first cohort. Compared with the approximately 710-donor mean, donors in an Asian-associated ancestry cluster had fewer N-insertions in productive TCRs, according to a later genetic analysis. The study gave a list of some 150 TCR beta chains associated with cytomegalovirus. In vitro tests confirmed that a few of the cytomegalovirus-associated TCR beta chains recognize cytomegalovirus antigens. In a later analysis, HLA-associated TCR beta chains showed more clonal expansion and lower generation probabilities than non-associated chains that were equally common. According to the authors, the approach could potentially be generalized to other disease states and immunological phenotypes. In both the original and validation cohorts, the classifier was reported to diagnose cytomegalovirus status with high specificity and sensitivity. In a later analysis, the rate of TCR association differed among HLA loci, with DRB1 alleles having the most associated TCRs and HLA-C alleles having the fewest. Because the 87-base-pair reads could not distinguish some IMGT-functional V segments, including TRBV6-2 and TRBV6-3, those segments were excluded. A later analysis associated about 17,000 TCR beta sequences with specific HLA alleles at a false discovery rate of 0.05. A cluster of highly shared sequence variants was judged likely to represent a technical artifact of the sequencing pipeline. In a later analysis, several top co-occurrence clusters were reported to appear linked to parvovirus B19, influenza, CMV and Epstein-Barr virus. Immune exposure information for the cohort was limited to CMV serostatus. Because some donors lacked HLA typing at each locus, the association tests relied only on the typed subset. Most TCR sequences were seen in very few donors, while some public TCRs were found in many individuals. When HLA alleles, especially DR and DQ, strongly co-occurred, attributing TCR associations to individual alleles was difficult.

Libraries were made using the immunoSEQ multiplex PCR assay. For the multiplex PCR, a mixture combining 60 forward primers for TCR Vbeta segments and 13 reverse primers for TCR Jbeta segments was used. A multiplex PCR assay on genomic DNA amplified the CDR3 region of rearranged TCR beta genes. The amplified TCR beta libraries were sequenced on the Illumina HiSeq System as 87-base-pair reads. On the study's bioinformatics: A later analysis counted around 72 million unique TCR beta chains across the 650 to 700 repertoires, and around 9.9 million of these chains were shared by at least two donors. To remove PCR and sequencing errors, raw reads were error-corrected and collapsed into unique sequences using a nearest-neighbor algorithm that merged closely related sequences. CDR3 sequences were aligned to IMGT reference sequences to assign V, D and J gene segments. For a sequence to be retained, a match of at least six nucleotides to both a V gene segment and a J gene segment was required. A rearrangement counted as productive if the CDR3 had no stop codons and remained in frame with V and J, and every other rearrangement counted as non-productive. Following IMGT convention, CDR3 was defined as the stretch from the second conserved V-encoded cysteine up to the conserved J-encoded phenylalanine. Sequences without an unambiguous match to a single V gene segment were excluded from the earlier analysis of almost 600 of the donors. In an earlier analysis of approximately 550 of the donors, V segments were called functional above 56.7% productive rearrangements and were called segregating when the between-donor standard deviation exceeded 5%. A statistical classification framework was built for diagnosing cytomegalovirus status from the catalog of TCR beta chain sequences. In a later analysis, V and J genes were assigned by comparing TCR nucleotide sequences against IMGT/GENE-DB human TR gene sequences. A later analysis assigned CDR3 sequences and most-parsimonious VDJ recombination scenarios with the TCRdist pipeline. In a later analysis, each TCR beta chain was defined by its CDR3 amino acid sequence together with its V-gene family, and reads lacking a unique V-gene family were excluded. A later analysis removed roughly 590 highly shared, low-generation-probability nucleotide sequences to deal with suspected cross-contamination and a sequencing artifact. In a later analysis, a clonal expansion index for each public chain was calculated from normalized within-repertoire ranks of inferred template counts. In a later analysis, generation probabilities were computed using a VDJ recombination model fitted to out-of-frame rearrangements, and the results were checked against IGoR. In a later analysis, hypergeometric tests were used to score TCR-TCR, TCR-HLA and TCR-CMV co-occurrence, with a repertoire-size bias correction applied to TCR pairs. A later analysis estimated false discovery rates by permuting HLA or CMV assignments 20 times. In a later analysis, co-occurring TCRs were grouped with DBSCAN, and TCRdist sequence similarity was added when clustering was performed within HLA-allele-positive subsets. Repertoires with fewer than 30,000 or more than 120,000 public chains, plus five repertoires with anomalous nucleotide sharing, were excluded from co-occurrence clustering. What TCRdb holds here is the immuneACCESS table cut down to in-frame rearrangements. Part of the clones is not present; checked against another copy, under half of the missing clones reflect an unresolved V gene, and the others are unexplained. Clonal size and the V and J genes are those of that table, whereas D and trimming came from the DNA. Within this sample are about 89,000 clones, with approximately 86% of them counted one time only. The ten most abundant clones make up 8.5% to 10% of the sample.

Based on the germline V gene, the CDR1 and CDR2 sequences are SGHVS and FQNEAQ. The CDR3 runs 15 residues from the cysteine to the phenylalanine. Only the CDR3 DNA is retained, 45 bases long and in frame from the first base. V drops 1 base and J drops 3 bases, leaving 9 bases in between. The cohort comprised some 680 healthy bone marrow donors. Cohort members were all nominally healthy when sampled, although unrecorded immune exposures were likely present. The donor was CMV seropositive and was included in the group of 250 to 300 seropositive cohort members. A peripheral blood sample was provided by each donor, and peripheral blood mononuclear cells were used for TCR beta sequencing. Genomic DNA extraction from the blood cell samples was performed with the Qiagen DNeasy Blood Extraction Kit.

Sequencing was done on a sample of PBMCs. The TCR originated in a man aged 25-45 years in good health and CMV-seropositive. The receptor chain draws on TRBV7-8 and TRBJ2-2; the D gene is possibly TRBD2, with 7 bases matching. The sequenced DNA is TGTGCCAGCAGCTTAGTAGGGGGGGACACCGGGGAGCTGTTTTTT. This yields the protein CASSLVGGDTGELFF.